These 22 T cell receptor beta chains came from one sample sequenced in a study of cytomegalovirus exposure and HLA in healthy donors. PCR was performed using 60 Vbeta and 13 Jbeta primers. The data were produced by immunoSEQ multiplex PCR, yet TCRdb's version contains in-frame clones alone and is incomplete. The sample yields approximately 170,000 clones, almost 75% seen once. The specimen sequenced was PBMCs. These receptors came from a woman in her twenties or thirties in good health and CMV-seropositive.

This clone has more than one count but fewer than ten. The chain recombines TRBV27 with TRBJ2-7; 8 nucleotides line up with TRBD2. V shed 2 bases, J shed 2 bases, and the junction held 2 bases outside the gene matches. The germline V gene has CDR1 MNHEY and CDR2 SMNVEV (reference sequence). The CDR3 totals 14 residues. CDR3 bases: TGTGCCAGCAGTTTAGCGGGAGGCCCCTACGAGCAGTACTTC. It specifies CASSLAGGPYEQYF.

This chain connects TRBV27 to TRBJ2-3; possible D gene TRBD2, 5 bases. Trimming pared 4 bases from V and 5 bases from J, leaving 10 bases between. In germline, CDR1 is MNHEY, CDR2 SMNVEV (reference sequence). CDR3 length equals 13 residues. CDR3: CASSSGVGDTQYF. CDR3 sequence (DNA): TGTGCCAGCAGTTCCGGGGTGGGAGATACGCAGTATTTT.

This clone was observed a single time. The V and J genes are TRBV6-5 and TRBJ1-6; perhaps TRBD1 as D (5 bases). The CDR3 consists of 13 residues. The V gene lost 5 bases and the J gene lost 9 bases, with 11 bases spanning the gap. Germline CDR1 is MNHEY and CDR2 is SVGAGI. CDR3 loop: CASSQGEGSPLHF. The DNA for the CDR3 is TGTGCCAGCAGTCAAGGGGAAGGTTCACCCCTCCACTTT.

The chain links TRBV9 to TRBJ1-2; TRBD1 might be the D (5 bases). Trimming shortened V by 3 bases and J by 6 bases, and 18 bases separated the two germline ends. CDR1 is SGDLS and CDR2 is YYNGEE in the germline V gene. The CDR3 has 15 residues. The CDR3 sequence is CASSAAWGETHGYTF. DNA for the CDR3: TGTGCCAGCAGCGCGGCTTGGGGGGAAACCCATGGCTACACCTTC. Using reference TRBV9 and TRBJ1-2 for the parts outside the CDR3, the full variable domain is DSGVTQTPKHLITATGQRVTLRCSPRSGDLSVYWYQQSLDQGLQFLIQYYNGEERAKGNILERFSAQQFPDLHSELNLSSLELGDSALYFCASSAAWGETHGYTFGSGTRLTVV.

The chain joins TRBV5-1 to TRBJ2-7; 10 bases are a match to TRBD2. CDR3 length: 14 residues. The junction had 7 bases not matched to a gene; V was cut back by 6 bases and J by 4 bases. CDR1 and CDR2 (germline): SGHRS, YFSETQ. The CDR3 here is CASKLLAGVYEQYF. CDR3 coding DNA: TGCGCCAGCAAGCTTCTAGCGGGGGTATACGAGCAGTACTTC.

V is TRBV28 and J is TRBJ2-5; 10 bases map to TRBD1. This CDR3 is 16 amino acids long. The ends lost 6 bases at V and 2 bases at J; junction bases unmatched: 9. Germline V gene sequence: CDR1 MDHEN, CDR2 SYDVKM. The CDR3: CASRELPGQGQETQYF. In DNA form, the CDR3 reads TGTGCCAGCAGGGAGCTACCGGGACAGGGGCAAGAGACCCAGTACTTC. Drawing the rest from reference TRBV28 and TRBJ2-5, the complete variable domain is DVKVTQSSRYLVKRTGEKVFLECVQDMDHENMFWYRQDPGLGLRLIYFSYDVKMKEKGDIPEGYSVSREKKERFSLILESASTNQTSMYLCASRELPGQGQETQYFGPGTRLLVL.

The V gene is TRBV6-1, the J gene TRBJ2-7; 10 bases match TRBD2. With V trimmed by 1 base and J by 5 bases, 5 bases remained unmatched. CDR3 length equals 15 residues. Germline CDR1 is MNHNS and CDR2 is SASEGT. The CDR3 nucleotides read TGTGCCAGCAGTGAAGAGGCTAGCGGGAGTCACGAGCAGTACTTC. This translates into CASSEEASGSHEQYF.

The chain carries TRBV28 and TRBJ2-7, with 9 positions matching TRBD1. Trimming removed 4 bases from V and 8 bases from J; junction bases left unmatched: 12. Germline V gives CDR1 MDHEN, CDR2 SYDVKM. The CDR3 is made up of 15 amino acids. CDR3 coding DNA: TGTGCCAGCAGTTCCTCAGGGACAGGGATGCAGAAGCAGTACTTC. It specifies CASSSSGTGMQKQYF.

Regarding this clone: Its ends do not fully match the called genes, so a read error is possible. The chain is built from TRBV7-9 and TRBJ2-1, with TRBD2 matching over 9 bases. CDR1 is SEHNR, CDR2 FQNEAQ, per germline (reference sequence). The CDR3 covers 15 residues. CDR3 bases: TGTTCCAGCAGCTCGAAGCGGGAGGATTACAATGAGCAGTTCTTC. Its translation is CSSSSKREDYNEQFF.

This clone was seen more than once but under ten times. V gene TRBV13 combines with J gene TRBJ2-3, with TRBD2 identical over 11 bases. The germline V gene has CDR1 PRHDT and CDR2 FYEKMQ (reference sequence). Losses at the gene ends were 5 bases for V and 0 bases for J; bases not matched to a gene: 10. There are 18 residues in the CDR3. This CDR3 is CASSATGTSGSSTDTQYF. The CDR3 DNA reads TGTGCCAGCAGCGCCACTGGGACTAGCGGAAGCAGCACAGATACGCAGTATTTT.

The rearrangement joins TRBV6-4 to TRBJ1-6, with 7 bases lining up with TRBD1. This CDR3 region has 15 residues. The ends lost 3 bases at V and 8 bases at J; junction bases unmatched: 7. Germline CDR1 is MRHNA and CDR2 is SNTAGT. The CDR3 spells CASSETTGYYSPLHF. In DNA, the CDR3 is TGTGCCAGCAGTGAAACGACAGGGTATTATTCACCCCTCCACTTT.

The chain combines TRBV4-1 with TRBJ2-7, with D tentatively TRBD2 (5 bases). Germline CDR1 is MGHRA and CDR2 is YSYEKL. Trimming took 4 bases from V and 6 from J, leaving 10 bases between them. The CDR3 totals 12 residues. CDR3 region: CASSPPGSEQYF. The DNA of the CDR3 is TGCGCCAGCAGCCCCCCGGGGTCCGAGCAGTACTTC.

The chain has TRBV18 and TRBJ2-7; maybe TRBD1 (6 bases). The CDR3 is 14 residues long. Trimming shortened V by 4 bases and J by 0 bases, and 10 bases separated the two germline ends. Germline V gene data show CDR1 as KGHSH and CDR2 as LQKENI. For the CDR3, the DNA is TGTGCCAGCTCACGTGAAGGGGGCTCCTACGAGCAGTACTTC. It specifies CASSREGGSYEQYF.

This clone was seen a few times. The CDR3 DNA sequence: TGTGCCAGCTTTAGCGGGAGCTACGAGCAGTACTTC. This sequence encodes CASFSGSYEQYF. V usage is TRBV6-5 and J usage is TRBJ2-7, with TRBD2 identical over 9 bases. CDR3 size: 12 residues. In germline, CDR1 is MNHEY, CDR2 SVGAGI. V shed 8 bases, J shed 3 bases, and the junction held 2 bases outside the gene matches.

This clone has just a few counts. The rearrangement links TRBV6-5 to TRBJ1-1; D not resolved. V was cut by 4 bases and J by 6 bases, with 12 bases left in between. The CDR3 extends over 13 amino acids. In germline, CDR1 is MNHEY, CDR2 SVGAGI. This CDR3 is CASSSSLSAEAFF. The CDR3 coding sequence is TGTGCCAGCAGTTCCTCACTTAGCGCTGAAGCTTTCTTT.

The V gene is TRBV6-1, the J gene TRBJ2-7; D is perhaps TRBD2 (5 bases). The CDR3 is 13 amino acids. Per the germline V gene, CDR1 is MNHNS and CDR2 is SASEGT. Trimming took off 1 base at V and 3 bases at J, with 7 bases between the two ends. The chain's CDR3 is CASSEGGDYEQYF. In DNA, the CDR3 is TGTGCCAGCAGTGAAGGGGGAGACTACGAGCAGTACTTC.

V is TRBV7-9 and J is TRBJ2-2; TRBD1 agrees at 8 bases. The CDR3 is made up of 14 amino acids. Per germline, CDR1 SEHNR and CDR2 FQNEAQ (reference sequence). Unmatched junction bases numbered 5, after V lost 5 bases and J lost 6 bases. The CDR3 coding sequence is TGTGCCAGCAGCCCGGACAGGGTGGCCGGGGAGCTGTTTTTT. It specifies CASSPDRVAGELFF.

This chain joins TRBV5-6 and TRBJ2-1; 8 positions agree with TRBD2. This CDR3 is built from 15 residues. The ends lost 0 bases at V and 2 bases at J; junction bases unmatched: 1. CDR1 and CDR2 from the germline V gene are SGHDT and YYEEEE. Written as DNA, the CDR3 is TGTGCCAGCAGCTTGGTACTAGCGGCCTACAATGAGCAGTTCTTC. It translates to CASSLVLAAYNEQFF.

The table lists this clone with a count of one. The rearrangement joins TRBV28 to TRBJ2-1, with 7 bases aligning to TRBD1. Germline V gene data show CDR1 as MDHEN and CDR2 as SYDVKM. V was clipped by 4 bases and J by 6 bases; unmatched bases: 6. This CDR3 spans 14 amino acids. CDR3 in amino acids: CASSSPTGFNEQFF. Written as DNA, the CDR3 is TGTGCCAGCAGTTCGCCGACAGGGTTCAATGAGCAGTTCTTC. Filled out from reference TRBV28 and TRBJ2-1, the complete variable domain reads DVKVTQSSRYLVKRTGEKVFLECVQDMDHENMFWYRQDPGLGLRLIYFSYDVKMKEKGDIPEGYSVSREKKERFSLILESASTNQTSMYLCASSSPTGFNEQFFGPGTRLTVL.

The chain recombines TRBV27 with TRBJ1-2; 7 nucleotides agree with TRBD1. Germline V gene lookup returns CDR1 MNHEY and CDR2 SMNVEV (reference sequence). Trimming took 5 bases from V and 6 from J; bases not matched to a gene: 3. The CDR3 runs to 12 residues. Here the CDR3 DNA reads TGTGCCAGCAGTCCGACAGGGCATGGCTACACCTTC. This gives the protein CASSPTGHGYTF.

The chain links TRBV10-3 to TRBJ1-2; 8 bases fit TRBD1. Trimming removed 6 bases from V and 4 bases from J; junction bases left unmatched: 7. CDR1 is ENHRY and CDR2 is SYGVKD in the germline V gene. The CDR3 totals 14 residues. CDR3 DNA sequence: TGTGCCATCAGGGGACAGGACCTGCGCTATGGCTACACCTTC. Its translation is CAIRGQDLRYGYTF.

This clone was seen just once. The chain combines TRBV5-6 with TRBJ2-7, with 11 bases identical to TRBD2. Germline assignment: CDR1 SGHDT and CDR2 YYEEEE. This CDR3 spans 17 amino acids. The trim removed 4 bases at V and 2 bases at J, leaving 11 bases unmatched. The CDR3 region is CASSAAGTSGLAYEQYF. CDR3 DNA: TGTGCCAGCAGCGCCGCCGGGACTAGCGGATTAGCCTACGAGCAGTACTTC.